The rows below give T cell receptor beta chains drawn from one sample of a study of T cells in localized non-small cell lung cancer. Libraries were prepared by immunoSEQ multiplex PCR; TCRdb keeps only in-frame clonotypes and omits some of them. The sample carries tens of thousands of clones, approximately 83% recorded once. Sequenced here: peripheral blood mononuclear cells, sampled before any cancer treatment. The receptors shown here come from a man between 40 and 70 years old with stage III lung adenocarcinoma. Both conserved end residues are part of each CDR3. The D gene is left open where the match is weak. The listing skips clone size in some rows; elsewhere it reads once, few, many or a size class.

d_call: TRBD1
clone_size: once
v_call: TRBV30
j_call: TRBJ1-1
cdr3_aa: CAWSTGQRSEAFF
cdr3_nt: TGTGCCTGGAGTACGGGACAGAGGAGTGAAGCTTTCTTT

d_call: -
clone_size: -
v_call: TRBV9
j_call: TRBJ2-1
cdr3_aa: CASSPAPNNEQFF
cdr3_nt: TGTGCCAGCAGCCCTGCCCCCAACAATGAGCAGTTCTTC

d_call: -
clone_size: -
v_call: TRBV27
j_call: TRBJ1-6
cdr3_aa: CASSLFSESPLHF
cdr3_nt: TGTGCCAGCAGTTTATTCAGTGAATCACCCCTCCACTTT

d_call: -
clone_size: few
v_call: TRBV5-4
j_call: TRBJ2-5
cdr3_aa: CASSLTVRSQETQYF
cdr3_nt: TGTGCCAGCAGCTTGACGGTCCGGTCCCAAGAGACCCAGTACTTC

d_call: -
clone_size: -
v_call: TRBV25-1
j_call: TRBJ2-5
cdr3_aa: CASTEGGLETQYF
cdr3_nt: TGTGCCAGCACCGAAGGAGGGCTAGAGACCCAGTACTTC

d_call: TRBD1
clone_size: -
v_call: TRBV5-4
j_call: TRBJ1-2
cdr3_aa: CASSLPGGGQPGDGYTF
cdr3_nt: TGTGCCAGCAGCTTGCCCGGAGGGGGCCAGCCGGGAGACGGCTACACCTTC

d_call: -
clone_size: -
v_call: TRBV27
j_call: TRBJ2-7
cdr3_aa: CASSIQGNKQYF
cdr3_nt: TGTGCCAGCAGTATTCAGGGCAATAAGCAGTACTTC

d_call: TRBD1
clone_size: -
v_call: TRBV9
j_call: TRBJ1-2
cdr3_aa: CASSATGDYGYTF
cdr3_nt: TGTGCCAGCAGCGCCACAGGGGACTATGGCTACACCTTC

d_call: -
clone_size: -
v_call: TRBV6-4
j_call: TRBJ2-3
cdr3_aa: CASSARGTYTDTQYF
cdr3_nt: TGTGCCAGCAGTGCGCGCGGGACCTACACAGATACGCAGTATTTT

d_call: -
clone_size: few
v_call: TRBV7-9
j_call: TRBJ1-1
cdr3_aa: CASRDASSLNTEAFF
cdr3_nt: TGTGCCAGCAGAGATGCGAGTTCCCTGAACACTGAAGCTTTCTTT

d_call: -
clone_size: -
v_call: TRBV9
j_call: TRBJ2-3
cdr3_aa: CASSSDIAKQYF
cdr3_nt: TGTGCCAGCAGCTCCGATATAGCCAAGCAGTATTTT

d_call: TRBD2
clone_size: -
v_call: TRBV4-3
j_call: TRBJ2-2
cdr3_aa: CASSQEYKRGNTGELFF
cdr3_nt: TGCGCCAGCAGCCAAGAATATAAGCGGGGCAACACCGGGGAGCTGTTTTTT

d_call: -
clone_size: -
v_call: TRBV2
j_call: TRBJ1-2
cdr3_aa: CASRGVNYGYTF
cdr3_nt: TGTGCCAGCAGAGGCGTTAACTATGGCTACACCTTC

d_call: -
clone_size: -
v_call: TRBV11-3
j_call: TRBJ2-1
cdr3_aa: CASSLAGQFYNEQFF
cdr3_nt: TGTGCCAGCAGCTTAGCTGGACAGTTCTACAATGAGCAGTTCTTC

d_call: -
clone_size: -
v_call: TRBV19
j_call: TRBJ2-3
cdr3_aa: CASSREDSYTDTQYF
cdr3_nt: TGTGCCAGTAGTAGGGAGGACAGCTACACAGATACGCAGTATTTT

d_call: TRBD1
clone_size: -
v_call: TRBV30
j_call: TRBJ2-1
cdr3_aa: CAWSGGTGREQFF
cdr3_nt: TGTGCCTGGAGTGGGGGGACAGGTCGTGAGCAGTTCTTC

d_call: -
clone_size: -
v_call: TRBV9
j_call: TRBJ1-1
cdr3_aa: CASSVAESHTEAFF
cdr3_nt: TGTGCCAGCAGCGTAGCTGAAAGTCACACTGAAGCTTTCTTT

d_call: TRBD2
clone_size: -
v_call: TRBV7-2
j_call: TRBJ2-3
cdr3_aa: CASSRGLLAGTSTDTQYF
cdr3_nt: TGTGCCAGCAGCAGGGGGTTACTAGCGGGGACTAGCACAGATACGCAGTATTTT

d_call: -
clone_size: once
v_call: TRBV4-2
j_call: TRBJ2-7
cdr3_aa: CASSPYRGSYEQYF
cdr3_nt: TGTGCCAGCAGCCCCTACAGAGGGTCCTACGAGCAGTACTTC

d_call: TRBD1
clone_size: -
v_call: TRBV13
j_call: TRBJ1-3
cdr3_aa: CASSPRTGSGNTIYF
cdr3_nt: TGTGCCAGCAGCCCAAGGACAGGATCTGGAAACACCATATATTTT

d_call: -
clone_size: -
v_call: TRBV19
j_call: TRBJ2-7
cdr3_aa: CASSIQKGPYEQYF
cdr3_nt: TGTGCCAGTAGTATCCAGAAAGGACCCTACGAGCAGTACTTC

d_call: TRBD2
clone_size: -
v_call: TRBV5-6
j_call: TRBJ2-3
cdr3_aa: CASSSWTSGRADTQYF
cdr3_nt: TGTGCCAGCAGCTCGTGGACTAGCGGGAGAGCAGATACGCAGTATTTT

d_call: -
clone_size: -
v_call: TRBV19
j_call: TRBJ2-5
cdr3_aa: CASSIARPQETQYF
cdr3_nt: TGTGCCAGTAGTATAGCCCGACCCCAAGAGACCCAGTACTTC

d_call: -
clone_size: -
v_call: TRBV14
j_call: TRBJ2-7
cdr3_aa: CASSPLSSRDEQYF
cdr3_nt: TGTGCCAGCAGCCCGCTGTCCTCGCGGGACGAGCAGTACTTC

d_call: -
clone_size: few
v_call: TRBV5-6
j_call: TRBJ1-5
cdr3_aa: CASSRGKGWGHQPQHF
cdr3_nt: TGTGCCAGCAGCCGCGGTAAGGGTTGGGGCCATCAGCCCCAGCATTTT

d_call: TRBD1
clone_size: once
v_call: TRBV11-2
j_call: TRBJ1-2
cdr3_aa: CASSLTAGQNYGYTF
cdr3_nt: TGTGCCAGCAGCTTAACCGCGGGACAGAACTATGGCTACACCTTC

d_call: TRBD1
clone_size: -
v_call: TRBV2
j_call: TRBJ2-1
cdr3_aa: CASSEALLRDRRQFF
cdr3_nt: TGTGCCAGCAGTGAAGCGCTCCTACGGGACAGAAGGCAGTTCTTC